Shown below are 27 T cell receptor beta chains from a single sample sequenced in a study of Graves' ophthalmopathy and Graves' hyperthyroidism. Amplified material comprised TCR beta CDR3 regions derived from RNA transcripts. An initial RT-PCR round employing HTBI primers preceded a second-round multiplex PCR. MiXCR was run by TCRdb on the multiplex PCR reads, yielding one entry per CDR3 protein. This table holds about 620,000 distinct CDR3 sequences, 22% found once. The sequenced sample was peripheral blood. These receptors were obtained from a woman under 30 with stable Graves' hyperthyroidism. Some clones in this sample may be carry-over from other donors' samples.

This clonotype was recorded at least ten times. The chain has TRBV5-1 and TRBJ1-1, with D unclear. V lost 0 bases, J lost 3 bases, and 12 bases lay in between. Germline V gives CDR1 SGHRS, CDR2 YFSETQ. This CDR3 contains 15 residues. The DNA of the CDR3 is TGCGCCAGCAGCTTGGAACCAGAGGCCCACACTGAAGCTTTCTTT. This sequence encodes CASSLEPEAHTEAFF.

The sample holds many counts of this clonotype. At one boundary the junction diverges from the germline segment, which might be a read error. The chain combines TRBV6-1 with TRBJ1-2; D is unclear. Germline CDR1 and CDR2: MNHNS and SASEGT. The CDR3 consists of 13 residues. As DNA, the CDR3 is TGTGCCAGCGGTGACCCCCCCAACTATGGCTACACCTTC. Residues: CASGDPPNYGYTF.

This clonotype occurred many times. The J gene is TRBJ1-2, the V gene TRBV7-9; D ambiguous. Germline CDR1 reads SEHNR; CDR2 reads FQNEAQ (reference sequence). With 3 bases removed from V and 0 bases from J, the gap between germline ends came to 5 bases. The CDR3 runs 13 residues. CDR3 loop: CASSFDTNYGYTF. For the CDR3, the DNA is TGTGCCAGCAGCTTTGACACTAACTATGGCTACACCTTC.

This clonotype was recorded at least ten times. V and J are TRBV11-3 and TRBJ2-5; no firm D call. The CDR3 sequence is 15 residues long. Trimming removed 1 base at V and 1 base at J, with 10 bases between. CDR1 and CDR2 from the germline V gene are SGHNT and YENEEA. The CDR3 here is CASSLGRIRQETQYF. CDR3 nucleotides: TGTGCCAGCAGCTTAGGCCGGATCCGCCAAGAGACCCAGTACTTC.

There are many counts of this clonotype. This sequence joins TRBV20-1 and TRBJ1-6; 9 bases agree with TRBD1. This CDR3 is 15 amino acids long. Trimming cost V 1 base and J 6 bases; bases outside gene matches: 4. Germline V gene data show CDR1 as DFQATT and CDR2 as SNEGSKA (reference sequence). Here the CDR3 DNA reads TGCAGTGCTAGAGGAGGGACAGGGTTTAATTCACCCCTCCACTTT. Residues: CSARGGTGFNSPLHF.

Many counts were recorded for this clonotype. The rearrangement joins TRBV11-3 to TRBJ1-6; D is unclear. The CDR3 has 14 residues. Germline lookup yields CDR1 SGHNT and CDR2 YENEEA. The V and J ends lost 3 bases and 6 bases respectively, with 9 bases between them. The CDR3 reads CASSFDRINSPLHF. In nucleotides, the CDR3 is TGTGCCAGCAGCTTTGATAGGATTAATTCACCCCTCCACTTT.

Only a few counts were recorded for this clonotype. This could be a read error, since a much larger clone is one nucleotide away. The CDR3 coding sequence is TGTGCCAGCAGTAATCCTCCTAGCGGGAGAGGGTGGATTCTCCAAGAGACCCAGTACTTC. It translates to CASSNPPSGRGWILQETQYF. The chain links TRBV28 to TRBJ2-5; 10 bases are a match to TRBD2. V lost 5 bases, J lost 1 base, and 19 bases stayed unmatched. The CDR3 runs to 20 residues. The germline gives CDR1 MDHEN, CDR2 SYDVKM.

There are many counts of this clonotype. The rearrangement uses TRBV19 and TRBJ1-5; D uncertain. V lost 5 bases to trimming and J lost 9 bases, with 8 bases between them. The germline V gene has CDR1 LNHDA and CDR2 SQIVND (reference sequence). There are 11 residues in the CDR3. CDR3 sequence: CASSSEGPQHF. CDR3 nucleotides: TGTGCCAGTAGTTCAGAAGGGCCCCAGCATTTT. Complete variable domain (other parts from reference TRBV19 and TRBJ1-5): DGGITQSPKYLFRKEGQNVTLSCEQNLNHDAMYWYRQDPGQGLRLIYYSQIVNDFQKGDIAEGYSVSREKKESFPLTVTSAQKNPTAFYLCASSSEGPQHFGDGTRLSIL.

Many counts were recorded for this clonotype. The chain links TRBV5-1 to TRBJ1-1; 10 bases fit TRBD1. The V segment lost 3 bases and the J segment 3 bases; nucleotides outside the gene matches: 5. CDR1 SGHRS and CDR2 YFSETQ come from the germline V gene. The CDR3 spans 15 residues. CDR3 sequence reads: CASSSDGTGDTEAFF. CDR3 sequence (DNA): TGCGCCAGCAGCTCCGATGGGACAGGGGACACTGAAGCTTTCTTT.

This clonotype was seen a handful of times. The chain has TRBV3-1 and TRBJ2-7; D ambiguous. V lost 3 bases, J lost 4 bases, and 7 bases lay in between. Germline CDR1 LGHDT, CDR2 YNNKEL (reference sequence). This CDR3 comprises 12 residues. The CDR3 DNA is TGTGCCAGCAGCCAGCTAGTTTACGAGCAGTACTTC. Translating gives CASSQLVYEQYF.

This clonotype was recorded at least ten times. The CDR3 reads CSVRLAISTDTQYF. The CDR3 DNA reads as TGCAGCGTTAGACTAGCGATTAGCACAGATACGCAGTATTTT. V gene TRBV29-1 combines with J gene TRBJ2-3, with TRBD2 matching over 8 bases. Germline lookup yields CDR1 SQVTM and CDR2 ANQGSEA. J gave up 0 bases and V 5 bases, and 4 bases lay outside the gene matches. This CDR3 is 14 amino acids long.

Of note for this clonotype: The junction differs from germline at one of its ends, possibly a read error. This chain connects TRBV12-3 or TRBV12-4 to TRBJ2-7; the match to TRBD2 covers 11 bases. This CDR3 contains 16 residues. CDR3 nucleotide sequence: TGTGCCAGCAGTCCGGGACTAGCGGAGAACTCCTACGATCAGTACTTC. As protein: CASSPGLAENSYDQYF.

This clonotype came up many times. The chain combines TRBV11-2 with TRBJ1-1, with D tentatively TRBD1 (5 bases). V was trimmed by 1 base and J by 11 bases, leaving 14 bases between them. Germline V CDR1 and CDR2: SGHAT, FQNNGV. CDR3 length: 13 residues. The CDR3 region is CASSLAVQGGAFF. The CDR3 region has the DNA TGTGCCAGCAGCTTAGCGGTCCAGGGTGGTGCTTTCTTT.

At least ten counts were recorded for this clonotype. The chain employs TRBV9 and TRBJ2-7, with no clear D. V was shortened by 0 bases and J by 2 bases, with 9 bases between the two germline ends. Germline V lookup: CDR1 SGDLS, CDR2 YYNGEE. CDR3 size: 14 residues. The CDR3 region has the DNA TGTGCCAGCAGCGTAGAGGCAGAGCCCTACGAGCAGTACTTC. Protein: CASSVEAEPYEQYF.

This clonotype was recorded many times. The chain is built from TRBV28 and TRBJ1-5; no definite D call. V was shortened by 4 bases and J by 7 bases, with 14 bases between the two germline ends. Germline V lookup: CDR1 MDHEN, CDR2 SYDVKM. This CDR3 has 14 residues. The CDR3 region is CASSSSPAVQPQHF. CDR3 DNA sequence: TGTGCCAGCAGTTCCTCCCCCGCCGTCCAGCCCCAGCATTTT. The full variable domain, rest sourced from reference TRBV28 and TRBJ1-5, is DVKVTQSSRYLVKRTGEKVFLECVQDMDHENMFWYRQDPGLGLRLIYFSYDVKMKEKGDIPEGYSVSREKKERFSLILESASTNQTSMYLCASSSSPAVQPQHFGDGTRLSIL.

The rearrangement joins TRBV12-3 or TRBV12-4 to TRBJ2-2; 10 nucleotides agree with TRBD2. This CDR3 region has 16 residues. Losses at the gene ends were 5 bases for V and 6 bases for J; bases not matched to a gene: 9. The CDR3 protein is CASSQIAGGRPGELFF. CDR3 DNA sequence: TGTGCCAGCAGTCAGATAGCGGGGGGCCGACCCGGGGAGCTGTTTTTT.

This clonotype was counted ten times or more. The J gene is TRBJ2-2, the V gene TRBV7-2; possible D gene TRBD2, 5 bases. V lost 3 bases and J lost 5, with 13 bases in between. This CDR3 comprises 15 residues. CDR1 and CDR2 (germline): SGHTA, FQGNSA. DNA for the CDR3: TGTGCCAGCAGCTTGGTTTCTGGCGGGACCGGGGAGCTGTTTTTT. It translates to CASSLVSGGTGELFF.

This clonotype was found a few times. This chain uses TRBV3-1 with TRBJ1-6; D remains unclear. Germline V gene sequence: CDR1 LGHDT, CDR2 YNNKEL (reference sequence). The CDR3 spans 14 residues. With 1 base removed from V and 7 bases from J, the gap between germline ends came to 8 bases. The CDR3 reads CASSQGVSNSPLHF. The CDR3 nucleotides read TGTGCCAGCAGCCAAGGGGTCTCCAATTCACCCCTCCACTTT.

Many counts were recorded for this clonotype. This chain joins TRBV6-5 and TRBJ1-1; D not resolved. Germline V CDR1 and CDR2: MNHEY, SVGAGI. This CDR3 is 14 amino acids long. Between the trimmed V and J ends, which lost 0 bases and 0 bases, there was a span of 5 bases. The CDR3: CASSYSTVNTEAFF. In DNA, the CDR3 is TGTGCCAGCAGTTACTCGACCGTGAACACTGAAGCTTTCTTT.

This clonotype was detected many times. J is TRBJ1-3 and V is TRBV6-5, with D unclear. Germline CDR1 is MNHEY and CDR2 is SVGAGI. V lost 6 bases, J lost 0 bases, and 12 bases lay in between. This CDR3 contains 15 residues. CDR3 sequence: CASRTRLSSGNTIYF. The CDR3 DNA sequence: TGTGCCAGCAGGACTCGACTGAGCTCTGGAAACACCATATATTTT.

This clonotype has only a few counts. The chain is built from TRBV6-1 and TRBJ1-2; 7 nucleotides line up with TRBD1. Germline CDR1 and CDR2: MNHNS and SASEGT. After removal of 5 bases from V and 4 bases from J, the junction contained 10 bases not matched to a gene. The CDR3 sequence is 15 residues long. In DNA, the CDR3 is TGTGCCAGCAGTCGACAGGGAGAAGCGGCCTATGGCTACACCTTC. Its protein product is CASSRQGEAAYGYTF.

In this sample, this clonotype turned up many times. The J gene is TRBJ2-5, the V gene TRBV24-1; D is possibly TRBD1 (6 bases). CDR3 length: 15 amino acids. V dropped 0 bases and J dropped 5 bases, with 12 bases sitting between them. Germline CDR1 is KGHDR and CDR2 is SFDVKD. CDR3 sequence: CATSDLPGVGETQYF. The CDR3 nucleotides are TGTGCCACCAGTGATTTGCCAGGGGTGGGGGAGACCCAGTACTTC.

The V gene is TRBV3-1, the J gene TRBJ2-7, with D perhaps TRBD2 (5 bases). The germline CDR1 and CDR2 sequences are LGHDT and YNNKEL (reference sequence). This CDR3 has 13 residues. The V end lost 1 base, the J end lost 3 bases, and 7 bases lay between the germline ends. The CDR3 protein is CASSQGTVYEQYF. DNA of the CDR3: TGTGCCAGCAGCCAAGGGACTGTCTACGAGCAGTACTTC.

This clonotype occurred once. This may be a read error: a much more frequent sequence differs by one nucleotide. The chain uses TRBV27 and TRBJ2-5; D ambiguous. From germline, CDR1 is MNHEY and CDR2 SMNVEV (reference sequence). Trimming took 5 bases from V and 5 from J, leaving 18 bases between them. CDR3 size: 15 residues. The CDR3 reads CASSDSSTLGETQYF. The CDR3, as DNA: TGTGCCAGCAGTGATTCATCGACACTGGGGGAGACCCAGTACTTC.

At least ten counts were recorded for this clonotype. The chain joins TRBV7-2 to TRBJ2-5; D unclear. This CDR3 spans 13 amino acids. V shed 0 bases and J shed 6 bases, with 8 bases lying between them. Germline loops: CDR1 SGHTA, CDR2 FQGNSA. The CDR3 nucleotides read TGTGCCAGCAGCTTAGCCCCTTCTCAGACCCAGTACTTC. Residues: CASSLAPSQTQYF. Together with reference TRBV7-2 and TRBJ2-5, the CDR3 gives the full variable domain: GAGVSQSPSNKVTEKGKDVELRCDPISGHTALYWYRQSLGQGLEFLIYFQGNSAPDKSGLPSDRFSAERTGGSVSTLTIQRTQQEDSAVYLCASSLAPSQTQYFGPGTRLLVL.

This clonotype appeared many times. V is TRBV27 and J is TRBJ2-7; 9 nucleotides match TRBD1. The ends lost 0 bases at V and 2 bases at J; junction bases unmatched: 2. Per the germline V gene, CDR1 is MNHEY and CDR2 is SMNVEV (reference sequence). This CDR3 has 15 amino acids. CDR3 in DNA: TGTGCCAGCAGTTTATCCTGGACAGGGGCCTACGAGCAGTACTTC. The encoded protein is CASSLSWTGAYEQYF.

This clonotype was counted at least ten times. DNA of the CDR3: TGTGCCAGCAGTTTACCCGGGGGCGGGAACTACGAGCAGTACTTC. This encodes CASSLPGGGNYEQYF. J is TRBJ2-7 and V is TRBV28; D assignment may be TRBD1 or TRBD2 (6 bases each). V lost 2 bases and J 3 bases, leaving 14 bases between the germline ends. The length of the CDR3 is 15 residues. Germline V gene data show CDR1 as MDHEN and CDR2 as SYDVKM.